Below, 8 T cell receptor beta chains from the same sample are listed, as sequenced in a study of cytomegalovirus exposure and HLA in healthy donors. TCRdb keeps only in-frame clones here, not all; method: immunoSEQ multiplex PCR. This table holds approximately 200,000 clones, about 80% found once. Sequencing was carried out using PBMCs. All receptors come from a man aged 18 to 35 in good health and CMV-seropositive.

This chain connects TRBV25-1 to TRBJ2-1; 9 nucleotides match TRBD2. The CDR3 extends over 15 amino acids. The J segment lost 9 bases and the V segment lost 1 base, leaving 7 bases of the junction unmatched. CDR1 MGHDK and CDR2 SYGVNS come from the germline V gene. The CDR3 sequence is CASSEFGGRAFEQFF. As DNA, the CDR3 is TGTGCCAGCAGTGAATTTGGCGGGAGGGCCTTTGAGCAGTTCTTC.

The chain uses TRBV7-6 and TRBJ2-1; D possibly corresponds to TRBD2 (6 bases). The V gene lost 5 bases and the J gene lost 1 base, with 9 bases spanning the gap. The CDR3 is 14 residues long. Germline V lookup: CDR1 SGHVS, CDR2 FNYEAQ. Here the CDR3 DNA reads TGTGCCAGCAGCCAAGCGGGTTCCTACAATGAGCAGTTCTTC. It codes for CASSQAGSYNEQFF. Full variable domain (remainder filled in from reference TRBV7-6 and TRBJ2-1): GAGVSQSPRYKVTKRGQDVALRCDPISGHVSLYWYRQALGQGPEFLTYFNYEAQQDKSGLPNDRFSAERPEGSISTLTIQRTEQRDSAMYRCASSQAGSYNEQFFGPGTRLTVL.

The chain uses TRBV4-1 and TRBJ1-1; 7 nucleotides match TRBD1. J lost 4 bases, V lost 1 base, and 12 bases had no gene match. The CDR3 is made up of 17 amino acids. Germline V lookup: CDR1 MGHRA, CDR2 YSYEKL. CDR3 sequence (DNA): TGCGCCAGCAGCCAAGGTGAGGTCTACAGGGGATTCACTGAAGCTTTCTTT. It encodes CASSQGEVYRGFTEAFF.

This chain uses TRBV4-2 with TRBJ2-5; D remains unclear. This CDR3 comprises 14 residues. Germline assignment: CDR1 LGHNA and CDR2 YNFKEQ. V was clipped by 0 bases and J by 4 bases, with 9 bases between them. The CDR3 DNA is TGTGCCAGCAGCCAAGAGTGGGCTGGAGAGACCCAGTACTTC. This translates into CASSQEWAGETQYF.

V gene TRBV29-1 combines with J gene TRBJ2-7; D is perhaps TRBD1 (5 bases). The V gene lost 6 bases and the J gene lost 6 bases, with 18 bases spanning the gap. CDR1 SQVTM and CDR2 ANQGSEA come from the germline V gene. This CDR3 spans 13 amino acids. The CDR3 protein is CSVPGKGSSEQYF. The CDR3 bases are TGCAGCGTCCCCGGTAAGGGGTCTAGCGAGCAGTACTTC.

V is TRBV7-3 and J is TRBJ2-6; 7 bases are shared with TRBD1. CDR1 SGHTA and CDR2 FQGTGA come from the germline V gene. The junction had 8 bases not matched to a gene; V was cut back by 1 base and J by 5 bases. The CDR3 covers 17 residues. CDR3 nucleotides: TGTGCCAGCAGCTTAAGTCCCGGGACAGCGAGGGCCAACGTCCTGACTTTC. It yields the protein CASSLSPGTARANVLTF.

The CDR3 coding sequence is TGCGCCAGCAGCCCCTTGGACAGGGATGGTTACGAGCAGTACTTC. Its translation is CASSPLDRDGYEQYF. The chain joins TRBV4-3 to TRBJ2-7; 8 nucleotides agree with TRBD1. This CDR3 has 15 residues. With V trimmed by 4 bases and J by 4 bases, 9 bases remained unmatched. CDR1 and CDR2 from the germline V gene are LGHNA and YSLEER.

The chain recombines TRBV4-3 with TRBJ2-3, with a tentative D call TRBD1 (6 bases). Germline lookup yields CDR1 LGHNA and CDR2 YSLEER. Trimming left V 3 bases short and J 2 bases short, with 24 bases between. This CDR3 has 19 residues. The CDR3 spells CASSHARRQARGITDTQYF. The CDR3 DNA sequence: TGCGCCAGCAGCCATGCCAGAAGGCAAGCCAGGGGTATCACAGATACGCAGTATTTT.